These T cell receptor beta chains were read from a single sample in a study of type 1 regulatory T cells. Their recognized antigens are unknown. TCRdb analysed the reads with MiXCR anew, one entry per CDR3 protein. In the table there are 20,000 to 25,000 distinct CDR3 sequences, roughly two thirds of which are singletons. The sequencing input was cultured T cells, either the whole culture or a sorted T cell fraction (not recorded which). The receptors stem from a human donor in good health. Both conserved end residues are part of each CDR3. A D gene is named only where the DNA matches it firmly. The size field is filled for only some rows; it gives once, few, many or a size class.

j_gene | v_gene | d_gene | abundance | CDR3aa | CDR3nt
TRBJ2-7 | TRBV7-2 | TRBD2 | large | CASSWTSGGSYEQYF | TGTGCCAGCAGCTGGACTAGCGGGGGGTCCTACGAGCAGTACTTC
TRBJ2-6 | TRBV20-1 | NA | NA | CSASGGAGANVLTF | TGCAGTGCTAGTGGAGGCGCTGGGGCCAACGTCCTGACTTTC
TRBJ2-1 | TRBV4-1 | NA | NA | CASSQVGNEQFF | TGCGCCAGCAGCCAAGTCGGAAATGAGCAGTTCTTC
TRBJ2-1 | TRBV27 | NA | NA | CASSPPGVIEQFF | TGTGCCAGCAGCCCCCCTGGGGTTATTGAGCAGTTCTTC
TRBJ2-7 | TRBV20-1 | NA | NA | CSVEGQRYEQYF | TGCAGTGTTGAAGGACAGAGATACGAGCAGTACTTC
TRBJ1-2 | TRBV12-3/TRBV12-4 | NA | NA | CASSHGPNYGYTF | TGTGCCAGCAGTCATGGGCCAAACTATGGCTACACCTTC
TRBJ1-1 | TRBV12-3/TRBV12-4 | NA | NA | CASSLGWGPGEAFF | TGTGCCAGCAGTTTAGGGTGGGGGCCTGGGGAAGCTTTCTTT
TRBJ2-5 | TRBV7-2 | NA | NA | CASSSGDRGPWETQYF | TGTGCCAGCAGCTCCGGGGATCGGGGGCCGTGGGAGACCCAGTACTTC
TRBJ2-1 | TRBV11-2 | NA | NA | CASSYGGAYNEQFF | TGTGCCAGCAGTTACGGCGGGGCCTACAATGAGCAGTTCTTC
TRBJ2-3 | TRBV20-1 | TRBD2 | NA | CSATRTSGGVTDTQYF | TGCAGTGCTACCCGGACTAGCGGGGGAGTCACAGATACGCAGTATTTT
TRBJ2-7 | TRBV3-1 | TRBD1 | NA | CASSQTGGANEQYF | TGTGCCAGCAGCCAGACAGGGGGCGCCAACGAGCAGTACTTC
TRBJ2-1 | TRBV12-3/TRBV12-4 | TRBD2 | once | CASSLQTGGAGIEQFF | TGTGCCAGCAGTCTACAAACCGGGGGGGCGGGAATTGAGCAGTTCTTC
TRBJ2-1 | TRBV12-3/TRBV12-4 | TRBD2 | once | CASSLVRASGGANEQFF | TGTGCCAGCAGTTTAGTGAGGGCTAGCGGGGGGGCAAATGAGCAGTTCTTC
TRBJ2-1 | TRBV19 | TRBD1 | NA | CASSITGAESYNEQFF | TGTGCCAGTAGTATTACAGGGGCTGAATCCTACAATGAGCAGTTCTTC
TRBJ2-2 | TRBV19 | TRBD2 | NA | CASSSAGGNTGELFF | TGTGCCAGTAGTTCGGCGGGGGGGAACACCGGGGAGCTGTTTTTT
TRBJ2-7 | TRBV20-1 | TRBD2 | few | CSARLAGGHYEQYF | TGCAGTGCTAGGCTAGCGGGGGGGCACTACGAGCAGTACTTC
TRBJ2-2 | TRBV9 | TRBD1 | NA | CASSPIGQGTPGELFF | TGTGCCAGCAGCCCGATCGGACAGGGTACCCCCGGGGAGCTGTTTTTT
TRBJ2-2 | TRBV11-3 | TRBD1 | NA | CASREGQVGELFF | TGTGCCAGCAGGGAGGGACAGGTCGGGGAGCTGTTTTTT
TRBJ2-5 | TRBV20-1 | TRBD2 | NA | CRGAAGMYQETQYF | TGCAGGGGAGCAGCGGGGATGTACCAAGAGACCCAGTACTTC
TRBJ1-6 | TRBV16 | TRBD1 | once | CASSQLTGTPLHF | TGTGCCAGCAGCCAATTGACAGGGACACCCCTCCACTTT
TRBJ1-2 | TRBV7-2 | NA | once | CASSLVDRLEGYTF | TGTGCCAGCAGCTTAGTTGACAGACTCGAAGGCTACACATTC
TRBJ2-7 | TRBV5-1 | TRBD2 | NA | CASSPRTSGGGYYEQYF | TGCGCCAGCAGCCCTCGGACTAGCGGGGGGGGTTACTACGAGCAGTACTTC
TRBJ2-1 | TRBV30 | TRBD1 | NA | CAWSAYPGQGRGNEQFF | TGTGCCTGGAGCGCCTATCCGGGACAGGGGAGGGGGAATGAGCAGTTCTTC
TRBJ2-3 | TRBV3-1 | TRBD2 | once | CASSQASGEDTQYF | TGTGCCAGCAGCCAAGCTAGCGGGGAAGATACGCAGTATTTT